A selection of T cell receptor beta chains follows, all from one sample in a study of T cells in Graves' hyperthyroidism and ophthalmopathy. TCRdb reprocessed the multiplex PCR reads with MiXCR, giving one entry per CDR3 protein. The sample includes 500,000 to 650,000 distinct CDR3 sequences, under 20% seen only once; the top ten take 15% to 20%. The sequenced sample was blood. The receptors derive from a woman aged 18-29 years with Graves' ophthalmopathy. Both conserved end residues are part of each CDR3. The D gene is left open where the match is weak. Where a row states a size, it is once, few, many or the class of an expanded clone; other rows omit it.

clone_size	j_call	d_call	v_call	cdr3_aa	cdr3_nt
many	TRBJ2-7	TRBD2	TRBV27	CASSPTSGGLGEQYF	TGTGCCAGCAGTCCGACTAGCGGGGGACTAGGCGAGCAGTACTTC
many	TRBJ2-7	NA	TRBV9	CASSVEGGGVQAYEQYF	TGTGCCAGCAGCGTAGAGGGAGGGGGAGTACAAGCCTACGAGCAGTACTTC
NA	TRBJ2-2	TRBD2	TRBV30	CASKREYTGELFF	TGTGCCTCAAAGCGGGAGTACACCGGGGAGCTGTTTTTT
many	TRBJ1-3	NA	TRBV3-1	CASSEDQGYGNTIYF	TGTGCCAGCAGCGAAGATCAGGGTTACGGAAACACCATATATTTT
few	TRBJ1-2	NA	TRBV12-3/TRBV12-4	CASSNRDMGNYGYTF	TGTGCCAGCAGTAATCGAGACATGGGTAACTATGGCTACACCTTC
few	TRBJ2-1	TRBD1	TRBV4-3	CASSHYRDRGFGEQFF	TGCGCCAGCAGCCATTACCGGGACAGGGGGTTCGGTGAGCAGTTCTTC
many	TRBJ1-2	TRBD1	TRBV20-1	CSARKQGANGYTF	TGCAGTGCTAGAAAACAGGGGGCAAATGGCTACACCTTC
few	TRBJ2-2	NA	TRBV7-8	CASSFDYYLTGELFF	TGTGCCAGCAGCTTCGACTACTACCTCACCGGGGAGCTGTTTTTT
NA	TRBJ2-7	NA	TRBV11-2	CASSLDKGRAQVGEQYF	TGTGCCAGCAGCTTAGATAAAGGGCGGGCCCAGGTTGGCGAGCAGTACTTC
many	TRBJ2-2	NA	TRBV3-1	CASSPRGAGELFF	TGTGCCAGCAGCCCTCGGGGAGCCGGGGAGCTGTTTTTT
NA	TRBJ2-1	NA	TRBV9	CASSVAGRTNAWVNEQFF	TGTGCCAGCAGCGTAGCAGGGAGGACAAACGCTTGGGTCAATGAGCAGTTCTTC
NA	TRBJ1-2	TRBD1	TRBV6-1	CASSLLLGQGGDDNYGYTF	TGTGCCAGCAGTCTGTTGCTTGGACAGGGCGGGGATGATAACTATGGCTACACCTTC
few	TRBJ2-3	NA	TRBV7-9	CASSYGGPTTDTQYF	TGTGCCAGCAGCTACGGGGGTCCCACCACAGATACGCAGTATTTT
many	TRBJ2-1	NA	TRBV30	CAWSVGLGSYNEQFF	TGTGCCTGGAGTGTAGGGTTGGGCTCCTACAATGAGCAGTTCTTC
many	TRBJ1-5	NA	TRBV28	CASSPTQGYSNQPQHF	TGTGCCAGCAGTCCGACGCAGGGGTATAGCAATCAGCCCCAGCATTTT
few	TRBJ1-1	NA	TRBV29-1	CSVIGDTEAFF	TGCAGCGTTATAGGAGACACTGAAGCTTTCTTT
many	TRBJ2-7	NA	TRBV28	CASAGRLSYEQYF	TGTGCCAGCGCCGGACGTCTCTCCTACGAGCAGTACTTC